This T cell receptor beta chain emerged from a study of shared clonotypes between healthy human individuals. Of note for this clone: The target antigen is unknown.

Naive CD8 populations comprised CD45RO-negative cells positively selected for CCR7, excluding terminally differentiated effector memory CD45RA+ cells. Some clones are missing from TCRdb's copy, which holds only in-frame ones; the method was immunoSEQ multiplex PCR. The sample has 1.5 million to 2.5 million clones, over 85% seen once. The germline V gene has CDR1 SGHDT and CDR2 YYEEEE. V lost 0 bases and J 5 bases, leaving 6 bases between the germline ends. This CDR3 is 13 amino acids long. General observations from the study: Exclusively blood specimens were collected; tissue repertoires likely differ.

The material sequenced was naive CD8+ T cells sorted from blood. V gene TRBV5-6 combines with J gene TRBJ2-1; D is unresolved. This clonotype was sampled from a man between 18 and 35 years old in good health. CDR3 coding DNA: TGTGCCAGCAGCTTGGCCCTAGACAATGAGCAGTTCTTC. It encodes CASSLALDNEQFF.